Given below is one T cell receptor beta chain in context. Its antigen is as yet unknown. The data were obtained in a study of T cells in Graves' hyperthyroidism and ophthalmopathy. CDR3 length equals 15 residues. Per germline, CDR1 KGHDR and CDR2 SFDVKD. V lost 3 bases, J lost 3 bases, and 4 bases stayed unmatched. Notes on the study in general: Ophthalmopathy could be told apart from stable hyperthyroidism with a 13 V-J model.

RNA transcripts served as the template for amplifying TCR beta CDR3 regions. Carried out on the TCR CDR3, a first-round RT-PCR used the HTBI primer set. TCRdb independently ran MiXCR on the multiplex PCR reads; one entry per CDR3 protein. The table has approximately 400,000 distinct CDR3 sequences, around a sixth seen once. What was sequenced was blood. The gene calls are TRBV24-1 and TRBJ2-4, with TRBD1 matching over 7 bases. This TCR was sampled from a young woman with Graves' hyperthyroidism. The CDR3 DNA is TGTGCCACCAGTGATAAGGGGGCCGGCAAAAACATTCAGTACTTC. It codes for CATSDKGAGKNIQYF.